These T cell receptor beta chains were read from a single sample in a study of shared clonotypes between healthy human individuals. Clones were read by immunoSEQ multiplex PCR, and TCRdb kept only the in-frame ones, dropping some. This sample yields some 510,000 clones, of which more than 65% are seen a single time; 10% to 15% belongs to the top ten. Source material: PBMCs. The receptors stem from a woman aged 35 to 49 in good health. Some clones in this sample may be carry-over from other donors' samples. Both conserved end residues are part of each CDR3. The D gene is left open where the match is weak. Size is stated for part of the rows, as once, few or many counts, or as a class when the clone is expanded.

clone size	D gene	V gene	J gene	CDR3 DNA	CDR3 protein
-	-	TRBV6-4	TRBJ2-1	TGTGCCAGCAGTCTAGACCCAGGCGGCAATGAGCAGTTCTTC	CASSLDPGGNEQFF
-	TRBD2	TRBV12-5	TRBJ2-2	TGTGCTAGTGGTTGGAGTAGCGGGAGGGCCTCCGGGGAGCTGTTTTTT	CASGWSSGRASGELFF
-	-	TRBV5-1	TRBJ2-2	TGCGCCAGCAGCCCAGGGGCCACCGGGGAGCTGTTTTTT	CASSPGATGELFF
-	-	TRBV30	TRBJ1-6	TGTGCCTGGAGGAGCTCCTATAATTCACCCCTCCACTTT	CAWRSSYNSPLHF
-	TRBD2	TRBV7-2	TRBJ2-7	TGTGCCAGCAGCTTAGTTGCGGGAGAGCGGGAGCAGTACTTC	CASSLVAGEREQYF
-	-	TRBV25-1	TRBJ2-7	TGTGCCACCTCGAGTAGCGGTACCTACGAGCAGTACTTC	CATSSSGTYEQYF
-	-	TRBV9	TRBJ2-2	TGTGCCAGCAGCGTAGGTTCTGGGATTGTCGCCGGGGAGCTGTTTTTT	CASSVGSGIVAGELFF
few	TRBD2	TRBV7-8	TRBJ2-2	TGTGCCAGCAGTCGAGCGGGAACCACCGGGGAGCTGTTTTTT	CASSRAGTTGELFF
many	-	TRBV2	TRBJ2-5	TGTGCCAGCAGTGAGAACAGGGTTGGGGGAGAGACCCAGTACTTC	CASSENRVGGETQYF
-	TRBD1	TRBV5-4	TRBJ2-3	TGTGCCAGCAGCACAAGACAGGGGTCAGATACGCAGTATTTT	CASSTRQGSDTQYF